This TCR beta chain emerged from a study of graft-versus-host responses after intestinal transplantation. Overall study results and limits: Recipient bone marrow held GvH clones, some seen earlier in ileum or blood.

Processing released intraepithelial and lamina propria lymphocytes from the graft tissue. This clone was detected only a few times. Antigen: not known. Using immunoSEQ multiplex PCR, the repertoire was profiled, and TCRdb retains in-frame clones only, with some absent. The sample includes about 29,000 clones, around 80% seen only once; the top ten take approximately 3%. The sample here was ileum tissue, taken 98 days after intestinal transplantation. The sequence was collected from a human patient who received an intestinal transplant, so some T cells may come from the graft donor.

The CDR3 spells CASSQDPTGYNEQFF. The DNA of the CDR3 is TGCGCCAGCAGCCAAGACCCCACCGGGTACAATGAGCAGTTCTTC. The V call is TRBV4-1, the J call TRBJ2-1; no clear D gene. Trimming pared 0 bases from V and 4 bases from J, leaving 10 bases between. This CDR3 spans 15 amino acids. CDR1 and CDR2 from the germline V gene are MGHRA and YSYEKL.